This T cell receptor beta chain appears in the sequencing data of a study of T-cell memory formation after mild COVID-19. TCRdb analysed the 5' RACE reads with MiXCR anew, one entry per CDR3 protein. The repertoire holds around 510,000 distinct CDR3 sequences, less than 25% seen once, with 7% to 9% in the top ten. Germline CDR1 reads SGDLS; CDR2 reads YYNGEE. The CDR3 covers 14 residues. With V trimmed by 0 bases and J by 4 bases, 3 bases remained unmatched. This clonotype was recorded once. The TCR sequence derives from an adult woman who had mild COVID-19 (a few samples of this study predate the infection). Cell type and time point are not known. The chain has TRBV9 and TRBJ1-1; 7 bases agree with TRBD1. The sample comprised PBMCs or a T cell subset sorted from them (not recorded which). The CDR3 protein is CASSVGTGATEAFF. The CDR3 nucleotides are TGTGCCAGCAGCGTAGGCACAGGGGCCACTGAAGCTTTCTTT.